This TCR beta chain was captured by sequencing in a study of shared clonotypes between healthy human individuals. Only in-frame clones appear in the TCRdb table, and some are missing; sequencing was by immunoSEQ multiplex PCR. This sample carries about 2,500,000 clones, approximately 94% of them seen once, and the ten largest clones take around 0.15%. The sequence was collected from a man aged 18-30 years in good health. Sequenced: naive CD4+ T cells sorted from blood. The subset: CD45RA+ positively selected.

In nucleotides, the CDR3 is TGTGCCAGCGCTGCCTCGGGACAGGGAAATGAAAAACTGTTTTTT. It is translated as CASAASGQGNEKLFF. The chain couples TRBV6-5 to TRBJ1-4; 9 nucleotides agree with TRBD1. Per the germline V gene, CDR1 is MNHEY and CDR2 is SVGAGI. J gave up 5 bases and V 8 bases, and 9 bases lay outside the gene matches. The CDR3 extends over 15 amino acids.